Listed below are T cell receptor beta chains from one sample, sequenced in a study of identical twins. MiXCR, run by TCRdb on the 5' RACE reads, gives a single entry per CDR3 protein. The sample comprises about 900,000 distinct CDR3 sequences, 9% to 15% of which are singletons, and 1.5% to 2% rests with the top ten. Another study also made use of these data, one on yellow fever vaccine responses in identical twins.

Material for sequencing was PBMCs. The origin of the receptors is a woman younger than 35 in good health. Each CDR3 is given with its conserved first and last residue. Each record gives: V gene, clone size, D gene, J gene, CDR3 protein, CDR3 DNA. D genes are given only for firm matches. Clone size appears in some rows only: once, few, many, or a class for an expanded clone.

V: TRBV28; size: few; D: TRBD2; J: TRBJ2-2; CDR3: CASRLAGGANTGELFF; DNA: TGTGCCAGCAGACTAGCGGGAGGGGCGAACACCGGGGAGCTGTTTTTT
V: TRBV6-6; size: NA; D: NA; J: TRBJ2-2; CDR3: CASSYVRGELFF; DNA: TGTGCCAGCAGTTACGTGAGGGGGGAGCTGTTTTTT
V: TRBV28; size: NA; D: NA; J: TRBJ2-7; CDR3: CASTPTGTLSYEQYF; DNA: TGTGCCAGCACCCCTACCGGGACTCTCTCCTACGAGCAGTACTTC
V: TRBV5-1; size: few; D: TRBD1; J: TRBJ2-1; CDR3: CASMLTGGFYNEQFF; DNA: TGCGCCAGCATGCTGACAGGGGGCTTTTACAATGAGCAGTTCTTC
V: TRBV20-1; size: many; D: NA; J: TRBJ1-1; CDR3: CSAQGGWTEAFF; DNA: TGCAGTGCCCAGGGAGGGTGGACTGAAGCTTTCTTT
V: TRBV29-1; size: few; D: NA; J: TRBJ1-2; CDR3: CSVEGIPNYGYTF; DNA: TGCAGCGTTGAGGGGATTCCTAACTATGGCTACACCTTC
V: TRBV7-9; size: NA; D: TRBD1; J: TRBJ1-4; CDR3: CASSPWGQGSEKLFF; DNA: TGTGCCAGCAGCCCCTGGGGACAGGGGAGTGAAAAACTGTTTTTT
V: TRBV10-3; size: few; D: TRBD1; J: TRBJ1-5; CDR3: CAISESPGQVSNQPQHF; DNA: TGTGCCATCAGTGAATCCCCGGGACAGGTGAGCAATCAGCCCCAGCATTTT
V: TRBV28; size: few; D: TRBD2; J: TRBJ2-3; CDR3: CASSLMLAGIDTQYF; DNA: TGTGCCAGCAGTTTAATGCTAGCGGGGATAGATACGCAGTATTTT
V: TRBV5-6; size: few; D: NA; J: TRBJ1-2; CDR3: CASSLRGQGGGYTF; DNA: TGTGCCAGCAGCTTGCGGGGGCAAGGTGGTGGCTACACCTTC
V: TRBV20-1; size: few; D: NA; J: TRBJ2-5; CDR3: CSANPDVQETQYF; DNA: TGCAGTGCTAACCCAGACGTCCAAGAGACCCAGTACTTC
V: TRBV20-1; size: few; D: NA; J: TRBJ1-1; CDR3: CSAGPWDRGMNTEAFF; DNA: TGCAGTGCTGGTCCCTGGGACCGCGGGATGAACACTGAAGCTTTCTTT
V: TRBV5-1; size: NA; D: NA; J: TRBJ1-5; CDR3: CASSPVGGNNQPQHF; DNA: TGCGCCAGCAGCCCAGTTGGGGGTAACAATCAGCCCCAGCATTTT
V: TRBV5-1; size: many; D: NA; J: TRBJ1-1; CDR3: CASSSPGIDSEAFF; DNA: TGCGCCAGCAGCTCCCCGGGGATAGACTCTGAAGCTTTCTTT
V: TRBV2; size: few; D: TRBD2; J: TRBJ2-7; CDR3: CASSEYLADIYEQYF; DNA: TGTGCCAGCAGTGAATACCTAGCGGACATATACGAGCAGTACTTC
V: TRBV20-1; size: few; D: NA; J: TRBJ2-2; CDR3: CSARNNLGELFF; DNA: TGCAGTGCTAGAAACAATCTGGGGGAGCTGTTTTTT
V: TRBV6-1; size: NA; D: NA; J: TRBJ1-6; CDR3: CATCGKLDSPLHF; DNA: TGTGCCACCTGTGGAAAATTGGATTCACCCCTCCACTTT
V: TRBV2; size: NA; D: NA; J: TRBJ2-1; CDR3: CAGDTGTTYNEQFF; DNA: TGTGCCGGAGACACCGGGACAACCTACAATGAGCAGTTCTTC
V: TRBV3-1; size: many; D: NA; J: TRBJ1-1; CDR3: CASSQWEATNTEAFF; DNA: TGTGCCAGCAGCCAATGGGAGGCGACGAACACTGAAGCTTTCTTT
V: TRBV12-3/TRBV12-4; size: few; D: TRBD2; J: TRBJ2-7; CDR3: CASRGGLDYEQYF; DNA: TGTGCCAGCAGGGGAGGACTAGACTACGAGCAGTACTTC
V: TRBV19; size: few; D: NA; J: TRBJ2-3; CDR3: CASSKKYTDTQYF; DNA: TGTGCCAGTAGTAAAAAGTACACAGATACGCAGTATTTT
V: TRBV28; size: few; D: TRBD2; J: TRBJ2-1; CDR3: CASSPDSGSLGEQFF; DNA: TGTGCCAGCAGTCCCGATAGCGGGAGCCTTGGGGAGCAGTTCTTC
V: TRBV5-1; size: few; D: NA; J: TRBJ2-3; CDR3: CASSLGVDPAGDTQYF; DNA: TGCGCCAGCAGCTTGGGAGTTGATCCGGCTGGAGATACGCAGTATTTT